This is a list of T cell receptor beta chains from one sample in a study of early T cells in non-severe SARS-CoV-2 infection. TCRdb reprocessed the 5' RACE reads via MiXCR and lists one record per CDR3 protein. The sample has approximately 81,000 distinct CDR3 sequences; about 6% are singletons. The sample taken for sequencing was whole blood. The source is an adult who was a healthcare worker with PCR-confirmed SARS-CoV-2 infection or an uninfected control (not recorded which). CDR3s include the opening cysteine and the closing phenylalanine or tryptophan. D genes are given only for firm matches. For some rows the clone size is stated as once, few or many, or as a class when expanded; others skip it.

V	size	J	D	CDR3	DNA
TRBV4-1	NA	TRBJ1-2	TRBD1	CASSQVTGGAFYGYTF	TGCGCCAGCAGCCAAGTTACAGGGGGCGCATTCTATGGCTACACCTTC
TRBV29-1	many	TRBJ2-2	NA	CSVKRRTANTGELFF	TGCAGCGTTAAACGGCGAACCGCGAACACCGGGGAGCTGTTTTTT
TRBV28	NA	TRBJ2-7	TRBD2	CASSRSSSGREQYF	TGTGCCAGCAGTCGAAGTTCTAGCGGTCGCGAGCAGTACTTC
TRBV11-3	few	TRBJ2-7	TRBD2	CASSLGGYGSYEQYF	TGTGCCAGCAGCTTGGGGGGGTATGGCTCCTACGAGCAGTACTTC
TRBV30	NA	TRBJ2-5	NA	CAWRGTRGRETQYF	TGTGCCTGGAGGGGGACCCGGGGCCGGGAGACCCAGTACTTC
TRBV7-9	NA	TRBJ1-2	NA	CASSLEAVNGYTF	TGTGCCAGCAGCTTAGAGGCGGTGAATGGCTACACCTTC
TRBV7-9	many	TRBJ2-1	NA	CASSLEGIRQFF	TGTGCCAGCAGCTTAGAGGGAATCCGGCAGTTCTTC
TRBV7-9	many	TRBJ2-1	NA	CASSFQGTYNEQFF	TGTGCCAGCAGCTTTCAGGGAACCTACAATGAGCAGTTCTTC
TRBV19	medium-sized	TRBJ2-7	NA	CASGQFSYEQYF	TGTGCCAGCGGTCAGTTCTCCTACGAGCAGTACTTC
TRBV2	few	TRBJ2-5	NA	CASSGPTGEETQYF	TGTGCCAGCAGTGGGCCCACAGGAGAAGAGACCCAGTACTTC